This T cell receptor (beta chain) comes out of a study of blood T cell repertoires in COVID-19. Background on the study: The cDNA or gDNA used as material had been derived from T cells, B-cell-depleted T cells, or PBMCs.

Germline V gene data show CDR1 as SGHAT and CDR2 as FQDESV (reference sequence). After removal of 0 bases from V and 5 bases from J, the junction contained 5 bases not matched to a gene. There are 16 residues in the CDR3. Measured with immunoSEQ multiplex PCR; TCRdb has only the in-frame clones, and not every one. The data hold about 190,000 clones, with roughly 89% observed a single time. The sequence came from a man aged 40-55 years with acute or convalescent COVID-19. The specimen sequenced was peripheral blood. The chain is built from TRBV11-1 and TRBJ2-5, with TRBD2 matching 11 bases. The CDR3 loop reads CASSLALAGGIETQYF. Written as DNA, the CDR3 is TGTGCCAGCAGCTTAGCGCTAGCGGGGGGCATTGAGACCCAGTACTTC. The full variable domain, its missing parts supplied by reference TRBV11-1 and TRBJ2-5, is EAEVAQSPRYKITEKSQAVAFWCDPISGHATLYWYRQILGQGPELLVQFQDESVVDDSQLPKDRFSAERLKGVDSTLKIQPAELGDSAMYLCASSLALAGGIETQYFGPGTRLLVL.